This T cell receptor beta chain was obtained from a study of blood T cell repertoires in COVID-19. Study-wide context: T cells, B-cell-depleted T cells, or PBMCs provided the cDNA or gDNA that served as material.

The CDR3 sequence is 15 residues long. The V end lost 0 bases, the J end lost 4 bases, and 10 bases lay between the germline ends. The germline CDR1 and CDR2 sequences are LGHNA and YSLEER. How the authors handled the data: Estimates of nucleated cell counts were drawn from the amplification of reference gene primers. Assay: immunoSEQ multiplex PCR; the TCRdb copy retains only in-frame clones and omits some. For V, J and clone size, that table is used; D and trimming come from the DNA. Of 100,000 or so clones detected, approximately 91% appear once; the ten largest clones hold roughly 17%. The rearrangement joins TRBV4-3 to TRBJ1-5, with D possibly matching TRBD1 (6 bases). The source material was peripheral blood. The clonotype was recovered from a man aged 50-60 years with acute or convalescent COVID-19. The CDR3 here is CASSQDWTANQPQHF. DNA of the CDR3: TGCGCCAGCAGCCAAGACTGGACAGCTAATCAGCCCCAGCATTTT.